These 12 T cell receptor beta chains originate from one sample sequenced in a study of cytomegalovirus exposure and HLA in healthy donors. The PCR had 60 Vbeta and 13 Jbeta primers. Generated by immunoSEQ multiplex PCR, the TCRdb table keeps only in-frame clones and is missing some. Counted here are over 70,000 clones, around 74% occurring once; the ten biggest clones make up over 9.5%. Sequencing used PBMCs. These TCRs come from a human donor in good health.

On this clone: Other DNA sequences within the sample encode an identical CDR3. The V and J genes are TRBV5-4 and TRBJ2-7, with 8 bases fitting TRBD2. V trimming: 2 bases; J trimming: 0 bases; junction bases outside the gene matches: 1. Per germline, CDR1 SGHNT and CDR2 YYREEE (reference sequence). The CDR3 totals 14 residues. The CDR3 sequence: CASSFGTSSYEQYF. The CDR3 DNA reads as TGTGCCAGCAGCTTTGGGACTAGCTCCTACGAGCAGTACTTC.

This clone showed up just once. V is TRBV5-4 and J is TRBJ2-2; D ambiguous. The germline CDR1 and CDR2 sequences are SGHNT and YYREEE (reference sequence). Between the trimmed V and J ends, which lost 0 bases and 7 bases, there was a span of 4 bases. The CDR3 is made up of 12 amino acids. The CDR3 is CASSLASGELFF. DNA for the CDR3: TGTGCCAGCAGCTTGGCCAGCGGGGAGCTGTTTTTT.

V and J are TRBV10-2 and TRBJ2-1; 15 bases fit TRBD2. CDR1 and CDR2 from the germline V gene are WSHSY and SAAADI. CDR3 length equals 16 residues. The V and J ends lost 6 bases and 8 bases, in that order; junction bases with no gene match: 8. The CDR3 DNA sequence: TGCGCCAGCAGCCTTGGACTAGCGGGAGGGTTCGATGAGCAGTTCTTC. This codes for CASSLGLAGGFDEQFF.

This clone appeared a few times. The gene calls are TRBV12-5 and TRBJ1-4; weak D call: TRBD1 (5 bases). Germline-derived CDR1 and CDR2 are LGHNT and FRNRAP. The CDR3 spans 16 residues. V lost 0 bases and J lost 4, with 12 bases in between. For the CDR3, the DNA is TGTGCTAGTGGTTTGGTACCGGGGGTGATTAATGAAAAACTGTTTTTT. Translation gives CASGLVPGVINEKLFF.

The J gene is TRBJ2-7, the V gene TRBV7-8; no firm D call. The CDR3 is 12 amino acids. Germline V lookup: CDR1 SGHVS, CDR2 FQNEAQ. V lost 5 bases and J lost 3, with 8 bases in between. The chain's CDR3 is CASSRNSYEQYF. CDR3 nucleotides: TGTGCCAGCAGCAGAAATAGCTACGAGCAGTACTTC.

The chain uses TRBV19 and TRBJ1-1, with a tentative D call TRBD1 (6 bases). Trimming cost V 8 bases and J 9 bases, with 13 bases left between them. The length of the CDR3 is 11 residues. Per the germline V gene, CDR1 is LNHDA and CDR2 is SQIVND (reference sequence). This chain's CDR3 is CASDDRLKAFF. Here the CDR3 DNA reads TGTGCCAGTGATGACAGGCTCAAAGCTTTCTTT.

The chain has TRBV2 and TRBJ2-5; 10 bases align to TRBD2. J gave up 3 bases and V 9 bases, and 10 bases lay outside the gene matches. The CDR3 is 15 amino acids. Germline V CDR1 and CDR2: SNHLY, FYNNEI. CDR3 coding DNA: TGTGCCAGTACCCCCCGGCTAGCGGGAGAAGAGACCCAGTACTTC. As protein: CASTPRLAGEETQYF.

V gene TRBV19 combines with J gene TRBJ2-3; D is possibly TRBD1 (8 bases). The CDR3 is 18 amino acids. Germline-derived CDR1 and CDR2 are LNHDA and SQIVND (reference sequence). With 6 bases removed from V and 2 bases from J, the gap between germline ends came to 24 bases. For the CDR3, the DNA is TGTGCCAGTAGGCGAACCAGGGGGCCACGGGGGGACACAGATACGCAGTATTTT. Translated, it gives CASRRTRGPRGDTDTQYF.

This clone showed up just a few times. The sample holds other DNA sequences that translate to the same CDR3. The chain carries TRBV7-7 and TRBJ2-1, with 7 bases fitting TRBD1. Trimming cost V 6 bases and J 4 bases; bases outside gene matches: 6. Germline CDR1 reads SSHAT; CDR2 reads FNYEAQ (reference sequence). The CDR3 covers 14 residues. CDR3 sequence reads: CASSRQGRYNEQFF. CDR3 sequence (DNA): TGTGCCAGCAGTAGACAGGGAAGGTACAATGAGCAGTTCTTC.

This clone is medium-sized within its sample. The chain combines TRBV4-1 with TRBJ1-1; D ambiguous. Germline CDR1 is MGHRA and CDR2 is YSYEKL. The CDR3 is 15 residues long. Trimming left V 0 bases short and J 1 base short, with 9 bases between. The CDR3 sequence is CASSQDVKSNTEAFF. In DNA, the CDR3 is TGCGCCAGCAGCCAAGATGTCAAATCGAACACTGAAGCTTTCTTT.

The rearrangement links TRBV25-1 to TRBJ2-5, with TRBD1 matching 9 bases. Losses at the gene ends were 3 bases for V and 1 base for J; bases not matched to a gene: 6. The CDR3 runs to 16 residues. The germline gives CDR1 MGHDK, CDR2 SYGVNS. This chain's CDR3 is CASSDYGTGRQETQYF. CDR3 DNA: TGTGCCAGCAGTGATTACGGGACAGGGCGCCAAGAGACCCAGTACTTC.

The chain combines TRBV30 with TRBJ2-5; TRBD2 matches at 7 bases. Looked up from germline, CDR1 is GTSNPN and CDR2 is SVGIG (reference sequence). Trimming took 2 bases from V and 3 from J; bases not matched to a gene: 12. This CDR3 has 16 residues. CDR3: CAWSSGEGGWEETQYF. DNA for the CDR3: TGTGCCTGGAGTAGCGGGGAGGGAGGGTGGGAAGAGACCCAGTACTTC.